Below, one T cell receptor beta chain is given with its context. The data derive from a study of blood T cell repertoires in COVID-19. TCRdb keeps only in-frame clones here, not all; method: immunoSEQ multiplex PCR. Of 40,000 or so clones in the sample, 75% to 90% were seen once. The CDR3 is 15 residues long. V shed 3 bases and J shed 2 bases, with 13 bases lying between them. CDR1 and CDR2 (germline): SGHNT, YYREEE (reference sequence). Sequencing input: peripheral blood. The sequence came from a human donor in a cohort sampled during active COVID-19. The chain employs TRBV5-4 and TRBJ2-3, with D perhaps TRBD1 (6 bases). The CDR3 DNA follows: TGTGCCAGCAGCTACAGGGAAGGGGTCACAGATACGCAGTATTTT. Its translation: CASSYREGVTDTQYF.